This entry lists 14 T cell receptor beta chains sequenced from one sample in a study of blood T cell repertoires in COVID-19. Repertoires were generated with immunoSEQ multiplex PCR, while TCRdb's copy carries only in-frame clones and drops some. The sample includes some 180,000 clones, about 85% of them seen just once. Sequencing used peripheral blood. Receptors originate from a woman older than 75 with COVID-19, enrolled during active disease.

The chain employs TRBV7-2 and TRBJ1-1, with D possibly matching TRBD1 (5 bases). CDR1 is SGHTA and CDR2 is FQGNSA in the germline V gene. This CDR3 is built from 14 residues. Trimming pared 2 bases from V and 4 bases from J, leaving 11 bases between. The CDR3 DNA is TGTGCCAGCAGCTTAAGGGGTTGGGGCACTGAAGCTTTCTTT. This translates into CASSLRGWGTEAFF.

The chain recombines TRBV14 with TRBJ1-1, with 7 positions matching TRBD1. The V and J ends lost 5 bases and 5 bases, in that order; junction bases with no gene match: 2. The germline V gene has CDR1 SGHDN and CDR2 FVKESK. The length of the CDR3 is 12 residues. This CDR3 reads CASSKQGTEAFF. CDR3 DNA: TGTGCCAGCAGCAAACAGGGGACTGAAGCTTTCTTT.

The count of this clone is one. The rearrangement uses TRBV19 and TRBJ2-7; possible D gene TRBD2, 5 bases. Germline values: CDR1 LNHDA, CDR2 SQIVND (reference sequence). V lost 5 bases to trimming and J lost 0 bases, with 8 bases between them. CDR3 length: 13 amino acids. This CDR3 is CASSEGGSYEQYF. The DNA for the CDR3 is TGTGCCAGTAGTGAGGGCGGCTCCTACGAGCAGTACTTC.

In its sample, this clone was seen many times. The CDR3 protein is CASSSAHPGEQYF. Here the CDR3 DNA reads TGTGCCAGCAGCTCAGCTCACCCGGGCGAGCAGTACTTC. The chain carries TRBV11-2 and TRBJ2-7; D uncertain. Germline V gives CDR1 SGHAT, CDR2 FQNNGV. This CDR3 spans 13 amino acids. Trimming removed 4 bases from V and 6 bases from J, with 13 bases in between.

In this sample, this clone turned up a few times. The chain recombines TRBV19 with TRBJ1-1; D remains unclear. CDR1 is LNHDA and CDR2 is SQIVND in the germline V gene (reference sequence). V lost 10 bases, J lost 0 bases, and 12 bases lay in between. This CDR3 has 13 amino acids. CDR3 bases: TGTGCCACTAAAAGCTTCATGAACACTGAAGCTTTCTTT. It yields the protein CATKSFMNTEAFF.

The chain uses TRBV16 and TRBJ2-3; 8 bases agree with TRBD2. Germline lookup yields CDR1 KGHSY and CDR2 FQNENV. This CDR3 region has 19 residues. The trim removed 2 bases at V and 0 bases at J, leaving 13 bases unmatched. The CDR3 DNA is TGTGCCAGCAGCCAAGTTACTAGCGGACAAACCAAGAGCACAGATACGCAGTATTTT. This sequence encodes CASSQVTSGQTKSTDTQYF. Complete variable domain (other parts from reference TRBV16 and TRBJ2-3): GEEVAQTPKHLVRGEGQKAKLYCAPIKGHSYVFWYQQVLKNEFKFLISFQNENVFDETGMPKERFSAKCLPNSPCSLEIQATKLEDSAVYFCASSQVTSGQTKSTDTQYFGPGTRLTVL.

The count of this clone is one. This rearrangement joins TRBV27 to TRBJ2-7; 7 bases agree with TRBD1. V gave up 5 bases and J gave up 7 bases; unmatched junction bases: 14. Germline V gives CDR1 MNHEY, CDR2 SMNVEV (reference sequence). The CDR3 is 15 residues long. In DNA form, the CDR3 reads TGTGCCAGCAGTGACCTTGATAAACAGGGGATTGAGCAGTACTTC. This translates into CASSDLDKQGIEQYF.

A remark on this clone: The same CDR3 also results from other DNA sequences found in this sample. This chain links TRBV29-1 with TRBJ1-5; D call uncertain. The CDR3 runs 12 residues. The germline gives CDR1 SQVTM, CDR2 ANQGSEA. Trimming removed 4 bases from V and 0 bases from J, with 4 bases in between. CDR3 sequence (DNA): TGCAGCGTTGGGAGTAGCAATCAGCCCCAGCATTTT. It translates to CSVGSSNQPQHF.

The chain carries TRBV2 and TRBJ2-5; D possibly corresponds to TRBD1 (6 bases). Deletions cut 6 bases from V and 2 bases from J, with 13 bases between. Germline assignment: CDR1 SNHLY and CDR2 FYNNEI. CDR3 size: 14 residues. The CDR3, as DNA: TGTGCCAGCAGCTTGGACAGATATCAAGAGACCCAGTACTTC. Its translation is CASSLDRYQETQYF. The whole variable domain, filled in from reference TRBV2 and TRBJ2-5, reads EPEVTQTPSHQVTQMGQEVILRCVPISNHLYFYWYRQILGQKVEFLVSFYNNEISEKSEIFDDQFSVERPDGSNFTLKIRSTKLEDSAMYFCASSLDRYQETQYFGPGTRLLVL.

The rearrangement uses TRBV5-5 and TRBJ1-6; no definite D call. V was pared by 4 bases and J by 9 bases, with 17 bases between. Germline assignment: CDR1 SGHKS and CDR2 YYEKEE (reference sequence). The CDR3 has 15 residues. CDR3 in DNA: TGTGCCAGCAGCCTGGGGTTGCTGCTAATTTCACCCCTCCACTTT. It yields the protein CASSLGLLLISPLHF. Filled out from reference TRBV5-5 and TRBJ1-6, the complete variable domain reads DAGVTQSPTHLIKTRGQQVTLRCSPISGHKSVSWYQQVLGQGPQFIFQYYEKEERGRGNFPDRFSARQFPNYSSELNVNALLLGDSALYLCASSLGLLLISPLHFGNGTRLTVT.

The rearrangement joins TRBV3-1 (or the pseudogene TRBV3-2) to TRBJ1-2; D is unresolved. Germline V gene sequence: CDR1 LGHDT, CDR2 YNNKEL (reference sequence). V lost 4 bases and J 2 bases, leaving 14 bases between the germline ends. CDR3 length equals 15 residues. The CDR3 region has the DNA TGTGCCAGCAGCCCAGCGCGCGCCTTAAACTATGGCTACACCTTC. This translates into CASSPARALNYGYTF.

The rearrangement links TRBV27 to TRBJ2-3; TRBD1 matches at 9 bases. Germline-derived CDR1 and CDR2 are MNHEY and SMNVEV (reference sequence). There are 18 residues in the CDR3. Trimming removed 5 bases from V and 3 bases from J; junction bases left unmatched: 15. The CDR3 region has the DNA TGTGCCAGCAGTCCGAGAATTCGGACAGGGGAAACTACAGATACGCAGTATTTT. Protein sequence: CASSPRIRTGETTDTQYF.

The chain joins TRBV2 to TRBJ1-1; D uncertain. The germline V gene encodes CDR1 SNHLY and CDR2 FYNNEI. V was trimmed by 5 bases and J by 0 bases, leaving 10 bases between them. The CDR3 has 14 amino acids. The CDR3 bases are TGTGCCAGCAGTACCTACAGCCTGAACACTGAAGCTTTCTTT. It codes for CASSTYSLNTEAFF.

The chain has TRBV10-1 and TRBJ1-5; 7 nucleotides agree with TRBD1. This CDR3 is built from 18 residues. V dropped 2 bases and J dropped 2; count of bases not matched to a gene: 12. Germline V gene sequence: CDR1 WNHNN, CDR2 SYGVQD (reference sequence). This CDR3 reads CASSEPPPRQGCNQPQHF. In DNA form, the CDR3 reads TGCGCCAGCAGTGAGCCTCCCCCTAGACAGGGTTGCAATCAGCCCCAGCATTTT.